This T cell receptor beta chain was documented in a study of blood T cell repertoires in COVID-19. Repertoires were generated with immunoSEQ multiplex PCR, while TCRdb's copy carries only in-frame clones and drops some. The table has 150,000 or so clones, approximately 83% seen once. With 2 bases removed from V and 6 bases from J, the gap between germline ends came to 11 bases. The CDR3 has 13 residues. Germline V lookup: CDR1 SGHRS, CDR2 YFSETQ. This receptor was taken from a woman aged 55-69 years who had recovered from COVID-19. The sequenced sample was PBMCs or T cells enriched from blood (not recorded which). This rearrangement joins TRBV5-1 to TRBJ1-2, with D possibly matching TRBD1 (5 bases). This CDR3 reads CASSFSGKDGYTF. DNA of the CDR3: TGCGCCAGCAGCTTTTCAGGGAAGGATGGCTACACCTTC.